These T cell receptor beta chains were read from a single sample in a study of blood T cells in healthy people across ages. In TCRdb, the 5' RACE reads were re-called with MiXCR into one record per CDR3 protein. This table has around 1,700,000 distinct CDR3 sequences, roughly 28% appearing once. The sequenced material came from blood. All receptors derive from a woman under 40 in good health. The CDR3 runs from the conserved cysteine through the conserved F or W. Each record gives: J gene, clone size, V gene, D gene, CDR3 DNA, CDR3 protein. The D gene is left open where the match is weak. Clone size appears in some rows only: once, few, many, or a class for an expanded clone.

j_gene: TRBJ2-3
abundance: many
v_gene: TRBV7-3
d_gene: TRBD2
CDR3nt: TGTGCCAGCAGCTTAACCGGACTAGTAGGAGAGACGCAGTATTTT
CDR3aa: CASSLTGLVGETQYF

j_gene: TRBJ1-2
abundance: few
v_gene: TRBV6-1
d_gene: -
CDR3nt: TGTGCCAGCAGTGAAGCGGGGAACCGATACTATGGCTACACCTTC
CDR3aa: CASSEAGNRYYGYTF

j_gene: TRBJ1-5
abundance: -
v_gene: TRBV19
d_gene: -
CDR3nt: TGTGCCAGTAGCCCGCTTTCCAGCAATCGGCCCCAGCATTTT
CDR3aa: CASSPLSSNRPQHF

j_gene: TRBJ1-2
abundance: -
v_gene: TRBV3-1
d_gene: TRBD1
CDR3nt: TGTGCCAGCAGCCAACAGGGGGCGGGGCACTATGGCTACACCTTC
CDR3aa: CASSQQGAGHYGYTF

j_gene: TRBJ1-2
abundance: -
v_gene: TRBV2
d_gene: -
CDR3nt: TGTGCCAGCAGTGATGAGTTAACAGCCTTCTATGGCTACACCTTC
CDR3aa: CASSDELTAFYGYTF

j_gene: TRBJ2-2
abundance: -
v_gene: TRBV29-1
d_gene: -
CDR3nt: TGCAGCGCTACACGTCCTACCGGGGAGCTGTTTTTT
CDR3aa: CSATRPTGELFF

j_gene: TRBJ2-3
abundance: -
v_gene: TRBV2
d_gene: -
CDR3nt: TGTGCCAGCAGCAAGACAAGGGGAGACACAGATACGCAGTATTTT
CDR3aa: CASSKTRGDTDTQYF

j_gene: TRBJ2-5
abundance: few
v_gene: TRBV7-2
d_gene: -
CDR3nt: TGTGCCAGCAGCATTGAGGGACAAGTGGAGACCCAGTACTTC
CDR3aa: CASSIEGQVETQYF

j_gene: TRBJ2-1
abundance: -
v_gene: TRBV25-1
d_gene: -
CDR3nt: TGTGCCAGCAGTGAATGGGGGGCCAATGAGCAGTTCTTC
CDR3aa: CASSEWGANEQFF

j_gene: TRBJ2-5
abundance: -
v_gene: TRBV12-1
d_gene: -
CDR3nt: TGTGCCTCCCTGGGGGGACCGGGGGAGCAGTACTTC
CDR3aa: CASLGGPGEQYF

j_gene: TRBJ2-3
abundance: -
v_gene: TRBV6-6
d_gene: -
CDR3nt: TGTGCCAGCAGTTACCTAGGGGGCCAGTTGGGGGGAGATACGCAGTATTTT
CDR3aa: CASSYLGGQLGGDTQYF

j_gene: TRBJ2-7
abundance: -
v_gene: TRBV7-8
d_gene: TRBD1
CDR3nt: TGTGCCAGCAGCGTGGGGTGGGACAGAATAACCTACGAGCAGTACTTC
CDR3aa: CASSVGWDRITYEQYF

j_gene: TRBJ2-7
abundance: many
v_gene: TRBV11-2
d_gene: -
CDR3nt: TGTGCCAGCAGGCTTCAAGGCTCCTACGAGCAGTACTTC
CDR3aa: CASRLQGSYEQYF

j_gene: TRBJ1-5
abundance: once
v_gene: TRBV12-3/TRBV12-4
d_gene: -
CDR3nt: TGTGCCAGCAGTTTAGCGCAGGGGATAAATCAGCCCCAGCATTTT
CDR3aa: CASSLAQGINQPQHF

j_gene: TRBJ1-5
abundance: few
v_gene: TRBV2
d_gene: -
CDR3nt: TGTGCCAGCAGTGAGAGAAGAAACAATCAGCCCCAGCATTTT
CDR3aa: CASSERRNNQPQHF

j_gene: TRBJ2-7
abundance: many
v_gene: TRBV21-1
d_gene: -
CDR3nt: TGTGCCAGCAGCAAAAGGGGCGGACAGGGGAGTCTCGACGAGCAGTACTTC
CDR3aa: CASSKRGGQGSLDEQYF

j_gene: TRBJ2-1
abundance: many
v_gene: TRBV29-1
d_gene: -
CDR3nt: TGCAGCGCGGAGAGGAGCTACAATGAGCAGTTCTTC
CDR3aa: CSAERSYNEQFF

j_gene: TRBJ2-3
abundance: few
v_gene: TRBV7-2
d_gene: -
CDR3nt: TGTGCCATCAGCCCTACTACCGGGGGCTTGGATACGCAGTATTTT
CDR3aa: CAISPTTGGLDTQYF

j_gene: TRBJ2-5
abundance: few
v_gene: TRBV11-2
d_gene: TRBD2
CDR3nt: TGTGCCAGCAGCTTAGTGGGGAGGGGACTAGCGGAAGAGACCCAGTACTTC
CDR3aa: CASSLVGRGLAEETQYF

j_gene: TRBJ2-3
abundance: once
v_gene: TRBV20-1
d_gene: TRBD2
CDR3nt: TGCAGTGCTAGAGGAAGACTAGCGGGGGACTTTCATACGGGTACGCAGTATTTT
CDR3aa: CSARGRLAGDFHTGTQYF

j_gene: TRBJ1-4
abundance: few
v_gene: TRBV11-2
d_gene: TRBD1
CDR3nt: TGTGCCAGCAGCTGGGACAGGGATAATGAAAAACTGTTTTTT
CDR3aa: CASSWDRDNEKLFF

j_gene: TRBJ1-1
abundance: many
v_gene: TRBV4-1
d_gene: -
CDR3nt: TGCGCCAGCAGCCACTCTCTCGGACGGGCTGAAGCTTTCTTT
CDR3aa: CASSHSLGRAEAFF

j_gene: TRBJ2-2
abundance: -
v_gene: TRBV27
d_gene: TRBD1
CDR3nt: TGTGCCAGCAGTTCGCCCGACAGGGGTGGCGCCGGGGAGCTGTTTTTT
CDR3aa: CASSSPDRGGAGELFF

j_gene: TRBJ2-5
abundance: -
v_gene: TRBV28
d_gene: -
CDR3nt: TGTGCCACCAAGACCCTAGCGTTGAGCGAGACCCAGTACTTC
CDR3aa: CATKTLALSETQYF

j_gene: TRBJ2-1
abundance: -
v_gene: TRBV12-3/TRBV12-4
d_gene: -
CDR3nt: TGTGCCAGCAATCCGGCCCGGGGCTCAAGCTCCTACAATGAGCAGTTCTTC
CDR3aa: CASNPARGSSSYNEQFF

j_gene: TRBJ2-1
abundance: few
v_gene: TRBV2
d_gene: -
CDR3nt: TGTGCCAGCAGTGAATTGATCCAAAATGAGCAGTTCTTC
CDR3aa: CASSELIQNEQFF

j_gene: TRBJ2-1
abundance: -
v_gene: TRBV12-3/TRBV12-4
d_gene: -
CDR3nt: TGTGCCAGCAGTTTCGTTGACCGATCCTACAATGAGCAGTTCTTC
CDR3aa: CASSFVDRSYNEQFF

j_gene: TRBJ2-7
abundance: few
v_gene: TRBV4-2
d_gene: -
CDR3nt: TGTGCCAGCAGCCAAGAGGGGCCGGGCAGGGCGAACTCCTACGAGCAGTACTTC
CDR3aa: CASSQEGPGRANSYEQYF

j_gene: TRBJ2-7
abundance: many
v_gene: TRBV12-3/TRBV12-4
d_gene: TRBD1
CDR3nt: TGTGCCAGCAGTCCCGACCGGGACAGGGGGCGCCAGCGGGACCCCTACGAGCAGTACTTC
CDR3aa: CASSPDRDRGRQRDPYEQYF

j_gene: TRBJ2-1
abundance: few
v_gene: TRBV10-1
d_gene: -
CDR3nt: TGCGCCAGCAGTGATACAGTGTTGAAGCAGTTCTTC
CDR3aa: CASSDTVLKQFF

j_gene: TRBJ1-6
abundance: -
v_gene: TRBV6-6
d_gene: -
CDR3nt: TGTGCCAGCAGTTACTCGAGGGCAGGGGAGGGCTCACCCCTCCACTTT
CDR3aa: CASSYSRAGEGSPLHF

j_gene: TRBJ2-7
abundance: few
v_gene: TRBV4-1
d_gene: -
CDR3nt: TGCGCCAGCAGCCAAGATGTTGGGGGCCAGGCATACGAGCAGTACTTC
CDR3aa: CASSQDVGGQAYEQYF

j_gene: TRBJ2-1
abundance: -
v_gene: TRBV29-1
d_gene: -
CDR3nt: TGCAGCGTTGGAAACAGGTACAATGAGCAGTTCTTC
CDR3aa: CSVGNRYNEQFF

j_gene: TRBJ1-2
abundance: few
v_gene: TRBV7-2
d_gene: TRBD1
CDR3nt: TGTGCCAGCAGCATGGGACAGGGGCTCTATGGCTACACCTTC
CDR3aa: CASSMGQGLYGYTF

j_gene: TRBJ2-1
abundance: -
v_gene: TRBV30
d_gene: -
CDR3nt: TGTGCCTGGAGTAAGAGCTCCTACAATGAGCAGTTCTTC
CDR3aa: CAWSKSSYNEQFF

j_gene: TRBJ1-1
abundance: -
v_gene: TRBV12-3/TRBV12-4
d_gene: TRBD1
CDR3nt: TGTGCCAGCAGTTGGGACAGCTCGGACACTGAAGCTTTCTTT
CDR3aa: CASSWDSSDTEAFF

j_gene: TRBJ2-4
abundance: few
v_gene: TRBV2
d_gene: -
CDR3nt: TGTGCCAGCAGTGCTGAGCTACAGGGCAAAAACATTCAGTACTTC
CDR3aa: CASSAELQGKNIQYF

j_gene: TRBJ2-3
abundance: -
v_gene: TRBV9
d_gene: -
CDR3nt: TGTGCCAGCAGCGTAGCGGGCCCCGGAGATACGCAGTATTTT
CDR3aa: CASSVAGPGDTQYF

j_gene: TRBJ2-5
abundance: -
v_gene: TRBV20-1
d_gene: -
CDR3nt: TGCAGTGCCATGGGGGGGCTCAGGGAAGAGACCCAGTACTTC
CDR3aa: CSAMGGLREETQYF

j_gene: TRBJ2-7
abundance: many
v_gene: TRBV20-1
d_gene: TRBD2
CDR3nt: TGCAGTGCTAGTACGGGAACTAGCGGCATTTACGAGCAGTACTTC
CDR3aa: CSASTGTSGIYEQYF

j_gene: TRBJ2-1
abundance: -
v_gene: TRBV3-1
d_gene: -
CDR3nt: TGTGCCAGCAGCCGCACAACGTTAAATGAGCAGTTCTTC
CDR3aa: CASSRTTLNEQFF